This T cell receptor (beta chain) was captured by sequencing in a study of T cell changes during pregnancy in multiple sclerosis. Per the germline V gene, CDR1 is LGHNA and CDR2 is YSLEER. The ends lost 4 bases at V and 2 bases at J; junction bases unmatched: 7. The CDR3 sequence is 15 residues long. Measured with immunoSEQ multiplex PCR; TCRdb has only the in-frame clones, and not every one. The table has 100,000 to 140,000 clones, 80% to 95% seen once; the top ten hold 0.78%. The sequences come from peripheral blood, collected in the third trimester of pregnancy. This sequence was found in a female donor in good health, enrolled as a control in a pregnancy study. The chain employs TRBV4-3 and TRBJ1-1, with 7 nucleotides matching TRBD1. The CDR3 nucleotides are TGCGCCAGCAGCCGGTTATACAGGGGAAACACTGAAGCTTTCTTT. This translates into CASSRLYRGNTEAFF.